A single sample is the source of the 27 T cell receptor beta chains below, sequenced in a study of shared clonotypes between healthy human individuals. Generated by immunoSEQ multiplex PCR, the TCRdb table keeps only in-frame clones and is missing some. The profile shows over 400,000 clones, 78% of them singletons. Sequenced: PBMCs. The receptors stem from a woman in her thirties or forties in good health. Some clones in this sample may be carry-over from other donors' samples.

The V call is TRBV10-3, the J call TRBJ2-6; D unresolved. The V gene's germline CDR1 is ENHRY and CDR2 SYGVKD. The germline V and J ends were trimmed by 8 bases and 0 bases, with 5 bases remaining between them. This CDR3 has 13 amino acids. CDR3 in DNA: TGTGCCATCGAGAGCTCTGGGGCCAACGTCCTGACTTTC. Translated, it gives CAIESSGANVLTF.

This clone is a singleton in its sample. The chain recombines TRBV19 with TRBJ1-4; D ambiguous. CDR1 is LNHDA, CDR2 SQIVND, per germline (reference sequence). The CDR3 runs 15 residues. The V gene lost 2 bases and the J gene lost 0 bases, with 7 bases spanning the gap. In nucleotides, the CDR3 is TGTGCCAGTAGTATAAACCATGCAACTAATGAAAAACTGTTTTTT. It specifies CASSINHATNEKLFF.

V gene TRBV7-2 combines with J gene TRBJ1-1; D ambiguous. Trimming shortened V by 1 base and J by 8 bases, and 14 bases separated the two germline ends. CDR3 length: 14 residues. CDR1 and CDR2 from the germline V gene are SGHTA and FQGNSA. Here the CDR3 DNA reads TGTGCCAGCAGCTTAGGCGGCCTGCTTGGGGAAGCTTTCTTT. Translation gives CASSLGGLLGEAFF.

This clone was observed a single time. The chain is built from TRBV28 and TRBJ2-1; D remains ambiguous. In germline, CDR1 is MDHEN, CDR2 SYDVKM. This CDR3 has 14 residues. Trimming pared 5 bases from V and 0 bases from J, leaving 8 bases between. The CDR3 nucleotides are TGTGCCAGCAGTAGGGTCAGCTCCTACAATGAGCAGTTCTTC. It encodes CASSRVSSYNEQFF.

This chain connects TRBV11-2 to TRBJ2-1; a possible D gene is TRBD1 (7 bases). CDR3 length: 16 residues. Germline lookup yields CDR1 SGHAT and CDR2 FQNNGV. Trimming removed 5 bases from V and 7 bases from J, with 21 bases in between. The CDR3 nucleotides read TGTGCCAGCAGCCCCTGGGGGGTACAGGGGAAGAATGAGCAGTTCTTC. The encoded protein is CASSPWGVQGKNEQFF.

DNA for the CDR3: TGCAGCGTTGCTCTGACAGGGGCGAGGTACGAGCAGTACTTC. Translation gives CSVALTGARYEQYF. The chain couples TRBV29-1 to TRBJ2-7; 8 bases are a match to TRBD1. The CDR3 extends over 14 amino acids. V lost 4 bases and J lost 4; bases outside the gene matches: 9. Germline V gene data show CDR1 as SQVTM and CDR2 as ANQGSEA.

The rearrangement joins TRBV7-2 to TRBJ1-4; D unclear. Deletions cut 5 bases from V and 3 bases from J, with 13 bases between. Germline V gene data show CDR1 as SGHTA and CDR2 as FQGNSA. This CDR3 has 15 residues. The CDR3 coding sequence is TGTGCCAGCAGCCTTCAGCGTCAGGCTAATGAAAAACTGTTTTTT. Protein: CASSLQRQANEKLFF.

J is TRBJ2-5 and V is TRBV7-3, with D perhaps assigned TRBD1 or TRBD2 (5 bases each). CDR1 is SGHTA, CDR2 FQGTGA, per germline. The CDR3 loop spans 13 amino acids. Trimming shortened V by 8 bases and J by 4 bases, and 14 bases separated the two germline ends. CDR3 amino acids: CASATGTAETQYF. In DNA, the CDR3 is TGTGCCAGCGCGACCGGGACGGCAGAGACCCAGTACTTC. Variable domain in full (rest from reference TRBV7-3 and TRBJ2-5): GAGVSQTPSNKVTEKGKYVELRCDPISGHTALYWYRQSLGQGPEFLIYFQGTGAADDSGLPNDRFFAVRPEGSVSTLKIQRTERGDSAVYLCASATGTAETQYFGPGTRLLVL.

This CDR3 is CASSLQRQGGSGELFF. The DNA of the CDR3 is TGCGCCAGCAGCTTGCAACGGCAGGGGGGTAGCGGGGAGCTGTTTTTT. The V call is TRBV5-1, the J call TRBJ2-2; D might be TRBD1 (7 bases). The CDR3 consists of 16 residues. Trimming took off 1 base at V and 7 bases at J, with 17 bases between the two ends. Per the germline V gene, CDR1 is SGHRS and CDR2 is YFSETQ. Drawing the rest from reference TRBV5-1 and TRBJ2-2, the complete variable domain is KAGVTQTPRYLIKTRGQQVTLSCSPISGHRSVSWYQQTPGQGLQFLFEYFSETQRNKGNFPGRFSGRQFSNSRSEMNVSTLELGDSALYLCASSLQRQGGSGELFFGEGSRLTVL.

The V gene is TRBV6-5, the J gene TRBJ2-3, with D possibly being TRBD2 (6 bases). V lost 7 bases, J lost 1 base, and 12 bases lay in between. This CDR3 has 14 residues. The germline V gene encodes CDR1 MNHEY and CDR2 SVGAGI. CDR3 protein: CASNPGVGTDTQYF. CDR3 bases: TGTGCCAGCAATCCGGGAGTGGGCACAGATACGCAGTATTTT.

This rearrangement joins TRBV6-5 to TRBJ2-7; the match to TRBD2 covers 11 bases. The CDR3 is 15 amino acids. Germline V lookup: CDR1 MNHEY, CDR2 SVGAGI. V shed 2 bases and J 2 bases; nucleotides not matched to a gene: 2. The CDR3 nucleotides read TGTGCCAGCAGTTACGGGACTAGCGGCACCTACGAGCAGTACTTC. Amino acids: CASSYGTSGTYEQYF.

The rearrangement links TRBV9 to TRBJ2-2; D perhaps matches TRBD2 (6 bases). The CDR3 consists of 16 residues. V dropped 5 bases and J dropped 6 bases, with 20 bases sitting between them. The germline V gene encodes CDR1 SGDLS and CDR2 YYNGEE. The CDR3 loop is CASSPGGTPSAGELFF. The CDR3 DNA is TGTGCCAGCAGTCCTGGGGGGACCCCCTCGGCCGGGGAGCTGTTTTTT.

The chain joins TRBV15 to TRBJ2-4; D remains ambiguous. The germline V gene has CDR1 LNHNV and CDR2 YYDKDF (reference sequence). Deletions cut 1 base from V and 7 bases from J, with 8 bases between. This CDR3 is built from 13 residues. The CDR3 coding sequence is TGTGCCACCAGCAGAGTAGGGCAGAACATTCAGTACTTC. This codes for CATSRVGQNIQYF.

The chain is built from TRBV27 and TRBJ1-5; D ambiguous. The V gene's germline CDR1 is MNHEY and CDR2 SMNVEV (reference sequence). The CDR3 covers 13 residues. Trimming pared 3 bases from V and 3 bases from J, leaving 6 bases between. CDR3 in amino acids: CASSFSVNQPQHF. The CDR3 DNA is TGTGCCAGCAGTTTTTCGGTCAATCAGCCCCAGCATTTT.

The V and J genes are TRBV6-1 and TRBJ2-3; D possibly corresponds to TRBD1 (6 bases). Per the germline V gene, CDR1 is MNHNS and CDR2 is SASEGT. Trimming pared 7 bases from V and 6 bases from J, leaving 20 bases between. This CDR3 has 15 amino acids. Here the CDR3 reads CASTPERGLSDTQYF. The CDR3 coding sequence is TGTGCCAGCACCCCAGAAAGGGGGTTATCGGATACGCAGTATTTT.

This rearrangement joins TRBV7-2 to TRBJ2-1, with TRBD2 identical over 8 bases. The CDR3 length is 14 residues. Trimming at V came to 3 bases and at J to 7 bases, leaving 5 bases not matched to a gene. CDR1 SGHTA and CDR2 FQGNSA come from the germline V gene. The CDR3 nucleotides are TGTGCCAGCAGCTTTCGACTAGCGTTGAATGAGCAGTTCTTC. As protein: CASSFRLALNEQFF. Full variable domain (remainder filled in from reference TRBV7-2 and TRBJ2-1): GAGVSQSPSNKVTEKGKDVELRCDPISGHTALYWYRQSLGQGLEFLIYFQGNSAPDKSGLPSDRFSAERTGGSVSTLTIQRTQQEDSAVYLCASSFRLALNEQFFGPGTRLTVL.

The rearrangement joins TRBV7-6 to TRBJ1-1, with a tentative D call TRBD1 (6 bases). Germline CDR1 and CDR2: SGHVS and FNYEAQ. Trimming cost V 6 bases and J 1 base, with 9 bases left between them. The CDR3 runs to 13 residues. The DNA for the CDR3 is TGTGCCAGCAGTAGGACAGAGAACACTGAAGCTTTCTTT. Translation gives CASSRTENTEAFF.

Notes on this clone: The identical CDR3 is also encoded by other nucleotide sequences in the sample. The V and J genes are TRBV28 and TRBJ2-1; 12 bases match TRBD2. Trimming at V came to 6 bases and at J to 1 base, leaving 4 bases not matched to a gene. The CDR3 runs to 16 residues. The germline V gene has CDR1 MDHEN and CDR2 SYDVKM. Here the CDR3 reads CASSLLAGGSYNEQFF. In DNA form, the CDR3 reads TGTGCCAGCAGCCTACTAGCGGGAGGTTCCTACAATGAGCAGTTCTTC.

V usage is TRBV5-6 and J usage is TRBJ2-2; 7 nucleotides match TRBD2. Germline assignment: CDR1 SGHDT and CDR2 YYEEEE. Trimming took 3 bases from V and 0 from J; bases not matched to a gene: 11. CDR3 size: 18 residues. CDR3 region: CASSSDGEAGPNTGELFF. For the CDR3, the DNA is TGTGCCAGCAGCTCGGATGGGGAAGCGGGGCCGAACACCGGGGAGCTGTTTTTT.

Regarding this clone: The sample holds other DNA sequences that translate to the same CDR3. The chain recombines TRBV5-1 with TRBJ2-1; 10 nucleotides match TRBD2. Germline assignment: CDR1 SGHRS and CDR2 YFSETQ. Losses at the gene ends were 4 bases for V and 3 bases for J; bases not matched to a gene: 1. CDR3 length: 14 residues. CDR3 DNA: TGCGCCAGCAGCCGGACTAGCGGCTACAATGAGCAGTTCTTC. Translating gives CASSRTSGYNEQFF.

This clone was found once. The rearrangement links TRBV7-2 to TRBJ2-1; 9 positions match TRBD2. The CDR3 consists of 17 residues. V lost 3 bases to trimming and J lost 4 bases; unmatched junction nucleotides: 10. The germline CDR1 and CDR2 sequences are SGHTA and FQGNSA. CDR3: CASSFGRSGRGYNEQFF. The CDR3 region has the DNA TGTGCCAGCAGCTTTGGGCGTAGCGGGAGAGGATACAATGAGCAGTTCTTC.

This clone came up a few times. CDR3 sequence: CAAEGGGNTIYF. CDR3 DNA sequence: TGTGCCGCCGAAGGAGGGGGAAACACCATATATTTT. J is TRBJ1-3 and V is TRBV10-3; D remains unclear. V was shortened by 11 bases and J by 4 bases, with 12 bases between the two germline ends. The CDR3 totals 12 residues. CDR1 ENHRY and CDR2 SYGVKD come from the germline V gene.

The J gene is TRBJ2-2, the V gene TRBV10-3, with 8 bases matching TRBD1. V shed 10 bases, J shed 6 bases, and the junction held 13 bases outside the gene matches. Germline values: CDR1 ENHRY, CDR2 SYGVKD. The CDR3 runs to 15 residues. In DNA, the CDR3 is TGTGCCACCGTTTCCCAGGGGGCGTTGGCCGGGGAGCTGTTTTTT. This sequence encodes CATVSQGALAGELFF.

The chain recombines TRBV9 with TRBJ1-2; D is unresolved. The germline gives CDR1 SGDLS, CDR2 YYNGEE. CDR3 length equals 17 residues. Trimming pared 0 bases from V and 0 bases from J, leaving 15 bases between. The CDR3 bases are TGTGCCAGCAGCGTAGACCCTGACCTTCTAGCTAACTATGGCTACACCTTC. Its translation: CASSVDPDLLANYGYTF.

Only one count was recorded for this clone. One end of the junction does not line up with germline, which may come from a read error. The gene calls are TRBV10-2 and TRBJ2-7; 7 bases match TRBD1. CDR3 size: 14 residues. The V gene's germline CDR1 is WSHSY and CDR2 SAAADI. For the CDR3, the DNA is TGTGCCAGCAGTGAGAGGACAGGCTCCTACGAGCAGTACTTC. Amino acids: CASSERTGSYEQYF.

The chain links TRBV18 to TRBJ2-7, with D unresolved. Trimming stripped 2 bases from V and 5 bases from J, with 10 bases between. Germline lookup yields CDR1 KGHSH and CDR2 LQKENI. The CDR3 totals 13 residues. CDR3 region: CASSPGEAHEQYF. In nucleotides, the CDR3 is TGTGCCAGCTCACCAGGGGAAGCCCACGAGCAGTACTTC.

At least ten counts were recorded for this clone. This rearrangement joins TRBV18 to TRBJ2-7, with 12 nucleotides matching TRBD2. This CDR3 has 17 amino acids. Germline CDR1 KGHSH, CDR2 LQKENI. V dropped 6 bases and J dropped 3; count of bases not matched to a gene: 12. The CDR3 coding sequence is TGTGCCAGCTCCCCGGGGGCAGGACTAGCGGGAATCTACGAGCAGTACTTC. The encoded protein is CASSPGAGLAGIYEQYF.